Below are 26 T cell receptor beta chains sequenced from a single sample in a study of beta chain features in type 1 diabetes. Their cognate antigens are unknown. What was sequenced were expressed TCRB transcripts, since all of the isolated RNA had been reverse transcribed. Assay used: immunoSEQ multiplex PCR; TCRdb lists only in-frame clones, some missing. Of 130,000 or so clones detected, around 16% appear once; the ten largest clones hold around 2.7%. General study points: Across all four CD4+ subsets, people with type 1 diabetes showed modestly shorter TCRB CDR3s.

Sequencing was done on a sample of central memory CD4+ T cells from blood. Receptors originate from a man between 18 and 35 years old with type 1 diabetes.

This clone has just a few counts. The V and J genes are TRBV23-1 and TRBJ2-3, with TRBD1 identical over 12 bases. TRBV23-1 falls under the ORF class, with uncertain function. V lost 6 bases, J lost 1 base, and 5 bases stayed unmatched. This CDR3 is built from 16 residues. Here the CDR3 DNA reads TGCGCCAGCAGACGGGACAGGGGGCGAGGCACAGATACGCAGTATTTT. It specifies CASRRDRGRGTDTQYF.

This clone was detected only a few times. This rearrangement joins TRBV7-2 to TRBJ2-3; the D is unclear. The CDR3 extends over 12 amino acids. Germline V gives CDR1 SGHTA, CDR2 FQGNSA. With 5 bases removed from V and 5 bases from J, the gap between germline ends came to 8 bases. The CDR3 reads CASSPTGDTQYF. The CDR3 bases are TGTGCCAGCAGCCCCACCGGAGATACGCAGTATTTT.

This clone has more than one count but fewer than ten. The sample contains more than one DNA sequence encoding this CDR3. The chain couples TRBV29-1 to TRBJ1-5, with 12 bases aligning to TRBD1. CDR3 length: 16 residues. Germline-derived CDR1 and CDR2 are SQVTM and ANQGSEA. With 4 bases clipped from V and 6 bases from J, the junction kept 10 bases outside the gene matches. CDR3: CSVAYTGTGGGQPQHF. CDR3 nucleotides: TGCAGCGTTGCGTACACCGGGACAGGGGGCGGTCAGCCCCAGCATTTT.

V is TRBV13 and J is TRBJ2-6, with 7 bases matching TRBD1. CDR1 is PRHDT, CDR2 FYEKMQ, per germline (reference sequence). This CDR3 contains 18 residues. V shed 5 bases and J 0 bases; nucleotides not matched to a gene: 10. CDR3 loop: CASSRRTGQSSGANVLTF. The CDR3 nucleotides are TGTGCCAGCAGCCGCCGGACAGGCCAGAGCTCTGGGGCCAACGTCCTGACTTTC.

J is TRBJ2-7 and V is TRBV5-1; a possible D gene is TRBD1 (6 bases). Trimming removed 2 bases at V and 2 bases at J, with 20 bases between. The germline CDR1 and CDR2 sequences are SGHRS and YFSETQ. This CDR3 comprises 17 residues. CDR3 nucleotides: TGCGCCAGCAGCTTCGGTGGGGGCCGAGGCTTACCCTACGAGCAGTACTTC. Amino acid sequence: CASSFGGGRGLPYEQYF.

V gene TRBV5-1 combines with J gene TRBJ2-3; 7 bases agree with TRBD1. The CDR3 sequence is 15 residues long. Germline values: CDR1 SGHRS, CDR2 YFSETQ. The junction had 11 bases not matched to a gene; V was cut back by 4 bases and J by 6 bases. CDR3 in DNA: TGCGCCAGCAGCCTGACGATGACAGGGCGTGATACGCAGTATTTT. Translating it yields CASSLTMTGRDTQYF.

This clone was picked up a small number of times. The V and J genes are TRBV7-2 and TRBJ1-6; a possible D gene is TRBD1 (6 bases). V gave up 5 bases and J gave up 10 bases, with 21 bases separating them. The V gene's germline CDR1 is SGHTA and CDR2 FQGNSA. The CDR3 consists of 16 residues. The CDR3 sequence: CASSNPPGGGRSPLHF. Here the CDR3 DNA reads TGTGCCAGCAGCAATCCCCCCGGTGGGGGCAGGTCACCCCTCCACTTT. The full variable domain, its missing parts supplied by reference TRBV7-2 and TRBJ1-6, is GAGVSQSPSNKVTEKGKDVELRCDPISGHTALYWYRQSLGQGLEFLIYFQGNSAPDKSGLPSDRFSAERTGGSVSTLTIQRTQQEDSAVYLCASSNPPGGGRSPLHFGNGTRLTVT.

This clone was counted a few times. The chain links TRBV7-8 to TRBJ2-5; maybe TRBD2 (6 bases). The CDR3 spans 14 residues. V was shortened by 5 bases and J by 1 base, with 11 bases between the two germline ends. The germline V gene encodes CDR1 SGHVS and CDR2 FQNEAQ. The CDR3 sequence is CASSEDYAQETQYF. CDR3 DNA sequence: TGTGCCAGCAGCGAGGACTATGCCCAAGAGACCCAGTACTTC.

The chain links TRBV28 to TRBJ2-6; D is uncertain. The germline V and J ends were trimmed by 8 bases and 2 bases, with 7 bases remaining between them. CDR3 size: 13 residues. CDR1 is MDHEN, CDR2 SYDVKM, per germline. The CDR3 sequence: CASGPAGANVLTF. The CDR3 nucleotides read TGTGCCAGCGGGCCCGCTGGGGCCAACGTCCTGACTTTC.

There are a few counts of this clone. The rearrangement links TRBV21-1 to TRBJ1-2; TRBD1 was called by the table and not checked on the DNA. TRBV21-1 is flagged as a pseudogene. The length of the CDR3 is 9 residues. For the CDR3, the DNA is TGTCAGGGGCAGTATGGCTACACCTTC. Translated: CQGQYGYTF.

This clone was seen only a few times. V and J are TRBV9 and TRBJ2-3; D possibly corresponds to TRBD1 (5 bases). The CDR3 is 13 amino acids. Germline V gives CDR1 SGDLS, CDR2 YYNGEE. The V gene lost 0 bases and the J gene lost 6 bases, with 8 bases spanning the gap. The CDR3 nucleotides read TGTGCCAGCAGCGTAGGACAGCCGGATACGCAGTATTTT. This encodes CASSVGQPDTQYF.

This clone was counted a few times. The chain employs TRBV5-1 and TRBJ2-5; D gene unclear. In germline, CDR1 is SGHRS, CDR2 YFSETQ. V dropped 2 bases and J dropped 1 base, with 0 bases sitting between them. The CDR3 has 11 amino acids. The CDR3 loop is CASSFQETQYF. In DNA form, the CDR3 reads TGCGCCAGCAGCTTCCAAGAGACCCAGTACTTC.

This clone has a handful of counts. The chain combines TRBV5-1 with TRBJ2-2, with 10 bases lining up with TRBD2. Germline values: CDR1 SGHRS, CDR2 YFSETQ. Trimming took 4 bases from V and 4 from J; bases not matched to a gene: 4. This CDR3 has 15 amino acids. The CDR3 DNA reads as TGCGCCAGCAGCACCAGCGGGAGGGCCACCGGGGAGCTGTTTTTT. Protein product: CASSTSGRATGELFF.

This CDR3 is CSASGGEKLFF. The CDR3 DNA follows: TGCAGCGCCTCGGGAGGGGAAAAACTGTTTTTT. J is TRBJ1-4 and V is TRBV29-1; D ambiguous. The V end lost 7 bases, the J end lost 8 bases, and 11 bases lay between the germline ends. Germline V lookup: CDR1 SQVTM, CDR2 ANQGSEA. The CDR3 contains 11 residues.

This chain uses TRBV2 with TRBJ2-5, with 14 bases identical to TRBD2. The trim removed 1 base at V and 5 bases at J, leaving 6 bases unmatched. Germline V gene lookup returns CDR1 SNHLY and CDR2 FYNNEI. The CDR3 length is 17 residues. The CDR3 sequence: CASSEGGLAGADETQYF. CDR3 DNA sequence: TGTGCCAGCAGTGAAGGGGGACTAGCGGGAGCAGACGAGACCCAGTACTTC.

The chain is built from TRBV10-3 and TRBJ1-2; D ambiguous. V was pared by 0 bases and J by 2 bases, with 7 bases between. Germline CDR1 and CDR2: ENHRY and SYGVKD. There are 14 residues in the CDR3. The CDR3 sequence is CAISESVDNYGYTF. CDR3 sequence (DNA): TGTGCCATCAGTGAGTCGGTGGACAACTATGGCTACACCTTC.

The V call is TRBV7-6, the J call TRBJ1-2; TRBD1 might be the D (6 bases). Trimming removed 1 base at V and 3 bases at J, with 21 bases between. CDR3 length: 18 residues. CDR1 and CDR2 from the germline V gene are SGHVS and FNYEAQ. Written as DNA, the CDR3 is TGTGCCAGCAGCTTAGGCCCAGGGGCAGGGGTTAAGGACTATGGCTACACCTTC. Its protein product is CASSLGPGAGVKDYGYTF.

The V call is TRBV4-3, the J call TRBJ2-5, with a weak D call TRBD1 (5 bases). This CDR3 spans 16 amino acids. Germline CDR1 LGHNA, CDR2 YSLEER. Between the trimmed V and J ends, which lost 4 bases and 5 bases, there was a span of 20 bases. The CDR3 region is CASSPWVEAGMETQYF. The DNA for the CDR3 is TGCGCCAGCAGCCCCTGGGTTGAGGCAGGGATGGAGACCCAGTACTTC.

This clone came up a few times. Different DNA sequences within this sample yield the same CDR3. The genes are TRBV7-2 and TRBJ2-7; 8 positions agree with TRBD2. Germline V gene sequence: CDR1 SGHTA, CDR2 FQGNSA. The CDR3 consists of 13 residues. V was clipped by 2 bases and J by 3 bases; unmatched bases: 0. The CDR3 coding sequence is TGTGCCAGCAGCTTAACTAGCGGCTACGAGCAGTACTTC. Translating it yields CASSLTSGYEQYF. The entire variable domain, with the rest obtained from reference TRBV7-2 and TRBJ2-7, is as follows: GAGVSQSPSNKVTEKGKDVELRCDPISGHTALYWYRQSLGQGLEFLIYFQGNSAPDKSGLPSDRFSAERTGGSVSTLTIQRTQQEDSAVYLCASSLTSGYEQYFGPGTRLTVT.

Remarks on this clone: A far larger clone is just one base off, so this is likely a read error. The CDR3 DNA reads as TGCAGCGTGGTCGATCGAGAGACCCAGTACTTC. It specifies CSVVDRETQYF. V and J are TRBV29-1 and TRBJ2-5; D is uncertain. CDR3 length: 11 amino acids. Trimming removed 6 bases from V and 4 bases from J, with 9 bases in between. Germline lookup yields CDR1 SQVTM and CDR2 ANQGSEA.

This clone has just a few counts. The chain links TRBV11-2 to TRBJ2-7, with a possible D match to TRBD1 (6 bases). V was clipped by 6 bases and J by 6 bases, with 15 bases between them. CDR3 length: 13 residues. Germline CDR1 is SGHAT and CDR2 is FQNNGV. CDR3 sequence reads: CASSRSRDTEQYF. Here the CDR3 DNA reads TGTGCCAGCAGTCGCAGCCGGGACACCGAGCAGTACTTC.

This clone came up a few times. The CDR3 nucleotides are TGCAGCGTCCGCCACAGCGGCACCAGCTTTGGAGGCTACACCTTC. This sequence encodes CSVRHSGTSFGGYTF. The rearrangement joins TRBV29-1 to TRBJ1-2; no clear D gene. The V and J ends lost 6 bases and 8 bases respectively, with 25 bases between them. This CDR3 is 15 amino acids long. Germline CDR1 and CDR2: SQVTM and ANQGSEA.

This clone was counted at least ten times. This sequence joins TRBV21-1 and TRBJ2-7; TRBD1, the D gene given by the table, was not confirmed from the DNA. TRBV21-1 is noted as a pseudogene. The CDR3 contains 13 residues. The CDR3 DNA reads as TGTGCCAGCAGCGGACAGGGTCCCTACGAGCAGTACTTC. It translates to CASSGQGPYEQYF.

The gene calls are TRBV7-2 and TRBJ2-7; D remains ambiguous. Germline values: CDR1 SGHTA, CDR2 FQGNSA. The CDR3 loop spans 11 amino acids. V lost 7 bases and J lost 12, with 16 bases in between. In DNA form, the CDR3 reads TGTGCCAGCAATCTAGGAGCAGTTTCGTACTTC. Translating it yields CASNLGAVSYF.

This clone was seen a few times. The V call is TRBV7-2, the J call TRBJ2-5; D gene ambiguous. Germline assignment: CDR1 SGHTA and CDR2 FQGNSA. Trimming left V 7 bases short and J 0 bases short, with 3 bases between. This CDR3 has 11 residues. CDR3 DNA sequence: TGTGCCAGCAAAGACCAAGAGACCCAGTACTTC. It specifies CASKDQETQYF.

The chain is built from TRBV18 and TRBJ1-1; D remains ambiguous. The V gene lost 0 bases and the J gene lost 0 bases, with 8 bases spanning the gap. Germline V CDR1 and CDR2: KGHSH, LQKENI. The CDR3 extends over 15 amino acids. The CDR3 region has the DNA TGTGCCAGCTCACCACCTCTGGCCCTGAACACTGAAGCTTTCTTT. This sequence encodes CASSPPLALNTEAFF.